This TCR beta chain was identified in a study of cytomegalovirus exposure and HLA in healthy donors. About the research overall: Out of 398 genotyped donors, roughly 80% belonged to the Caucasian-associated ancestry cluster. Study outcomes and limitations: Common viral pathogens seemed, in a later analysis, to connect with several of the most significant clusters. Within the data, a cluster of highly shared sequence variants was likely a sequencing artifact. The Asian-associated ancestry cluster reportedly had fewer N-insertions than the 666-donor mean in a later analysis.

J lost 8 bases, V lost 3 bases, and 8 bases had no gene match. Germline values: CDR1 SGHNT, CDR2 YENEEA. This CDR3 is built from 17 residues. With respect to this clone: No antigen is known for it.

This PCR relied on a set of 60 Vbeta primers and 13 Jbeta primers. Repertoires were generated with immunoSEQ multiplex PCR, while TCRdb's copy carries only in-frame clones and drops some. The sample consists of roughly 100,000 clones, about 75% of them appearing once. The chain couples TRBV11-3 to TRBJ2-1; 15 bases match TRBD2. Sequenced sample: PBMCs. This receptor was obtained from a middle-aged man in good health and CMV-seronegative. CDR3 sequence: CASSLRGLAGGNDEQFF. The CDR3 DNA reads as TGTGCCAGCAGCTTGAGGGGACTAGCGGGGGGCAACGATGAGCAGTTCTTC. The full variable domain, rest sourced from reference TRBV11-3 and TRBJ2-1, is EAGVVQSPRYKIIEKKQPVAFWCNPISGHNTLYWYLQNLGQGPELLIRYENEEAVDDSQLPKDRFSAERLKGVDSTLKIQPAELGDSAVYLCASSLRGLAGGNDEQFFGPGTRLTVL.